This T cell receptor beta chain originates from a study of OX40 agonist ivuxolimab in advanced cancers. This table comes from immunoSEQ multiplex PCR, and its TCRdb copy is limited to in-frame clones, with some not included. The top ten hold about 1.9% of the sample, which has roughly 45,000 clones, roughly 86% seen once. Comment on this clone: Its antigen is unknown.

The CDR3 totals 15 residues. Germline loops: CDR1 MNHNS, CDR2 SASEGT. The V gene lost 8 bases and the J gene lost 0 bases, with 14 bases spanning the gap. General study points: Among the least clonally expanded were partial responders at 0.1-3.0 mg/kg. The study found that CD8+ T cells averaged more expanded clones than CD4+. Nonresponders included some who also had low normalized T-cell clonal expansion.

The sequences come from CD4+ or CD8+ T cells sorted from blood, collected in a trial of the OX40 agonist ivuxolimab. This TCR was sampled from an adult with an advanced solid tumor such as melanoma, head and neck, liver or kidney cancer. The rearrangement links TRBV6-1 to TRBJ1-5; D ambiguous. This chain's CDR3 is CASLDASHSNQPQHF. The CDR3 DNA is TGTGCCAGCCTAGACGCTAGTCATAGCAATCAGCCCCAGCATTTT.